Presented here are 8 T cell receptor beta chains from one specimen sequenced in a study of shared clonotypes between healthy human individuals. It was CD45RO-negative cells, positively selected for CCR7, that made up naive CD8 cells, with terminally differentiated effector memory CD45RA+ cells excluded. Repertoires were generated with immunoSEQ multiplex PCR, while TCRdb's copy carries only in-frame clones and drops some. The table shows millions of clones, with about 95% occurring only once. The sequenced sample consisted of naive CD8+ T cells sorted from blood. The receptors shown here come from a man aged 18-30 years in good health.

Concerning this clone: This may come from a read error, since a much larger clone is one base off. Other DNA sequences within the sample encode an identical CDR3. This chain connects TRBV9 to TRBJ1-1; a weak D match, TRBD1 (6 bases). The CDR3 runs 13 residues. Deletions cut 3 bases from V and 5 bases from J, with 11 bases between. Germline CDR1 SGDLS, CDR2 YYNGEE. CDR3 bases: TGTGCCAGCAGCGCAGGAGGGGGGACTGAAGCTTTCTTT. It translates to CASSAGGGTEAFF.

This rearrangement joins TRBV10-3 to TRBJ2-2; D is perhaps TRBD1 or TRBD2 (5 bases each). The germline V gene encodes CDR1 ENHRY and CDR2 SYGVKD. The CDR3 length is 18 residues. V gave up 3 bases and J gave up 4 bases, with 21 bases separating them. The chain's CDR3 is CAISDRGRTPKATGELFF. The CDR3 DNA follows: TGTGCCATCAGTGATAGGGGTCGGACTCCCAAGGCCACCGGGGAGCTGTTTTTT.

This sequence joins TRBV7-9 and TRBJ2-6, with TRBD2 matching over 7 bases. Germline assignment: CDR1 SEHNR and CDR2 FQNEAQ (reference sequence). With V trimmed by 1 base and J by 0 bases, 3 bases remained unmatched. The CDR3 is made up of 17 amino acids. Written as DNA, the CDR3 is TGTGCCAGCAGCTTAGTGGGAGGGACCTCTGGGGCCAACGTCCTGACTTTC. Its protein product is CASSLVGGTSGANVLTF.

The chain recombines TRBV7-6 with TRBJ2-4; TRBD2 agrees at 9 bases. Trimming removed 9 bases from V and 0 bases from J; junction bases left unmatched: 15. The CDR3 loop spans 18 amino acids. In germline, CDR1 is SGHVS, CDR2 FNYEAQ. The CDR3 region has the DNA TGTGCCAGAACATTTACGACTAGCGGTAGACTAGCCAAAAACATTCAGTACTTC. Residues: CARTFTTSGRLAKNIQYF.

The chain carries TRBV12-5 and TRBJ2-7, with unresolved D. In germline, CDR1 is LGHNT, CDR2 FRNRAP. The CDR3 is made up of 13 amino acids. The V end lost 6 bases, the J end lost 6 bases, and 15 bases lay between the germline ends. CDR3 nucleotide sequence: TGTGCTAGTGGATCACGCGGCTATTGCGAGCAGTACTTC. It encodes CASGSRGYCEQYF.

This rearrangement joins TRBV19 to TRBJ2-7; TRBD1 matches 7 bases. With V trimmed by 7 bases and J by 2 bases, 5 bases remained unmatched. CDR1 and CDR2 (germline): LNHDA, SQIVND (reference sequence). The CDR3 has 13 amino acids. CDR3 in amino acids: CASTGDRPYEQYF. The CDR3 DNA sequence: TGTGCCAGTACTGGGGACAGACCCTACGAGCAGTACTTC. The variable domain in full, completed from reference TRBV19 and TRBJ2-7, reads DGGITQSPKYLFRKEGQNVTLSCEQNLNHDAMYWYRQDPGQGLRLIYYSQIVNDFQKGDIAEGYSVSREKKESFPLTVTSAQKNPTAFYLCASTGDRPYEQYFGPGTRLTVT.

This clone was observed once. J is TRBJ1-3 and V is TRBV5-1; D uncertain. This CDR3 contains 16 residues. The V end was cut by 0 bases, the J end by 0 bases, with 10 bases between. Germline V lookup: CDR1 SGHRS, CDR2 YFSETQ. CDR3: CASSLAGGGSGNTIYF. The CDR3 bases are TGCGCCAGCAGCTTGGCCGGAGGCGGCTCTGGAAACACCATATATTTT.

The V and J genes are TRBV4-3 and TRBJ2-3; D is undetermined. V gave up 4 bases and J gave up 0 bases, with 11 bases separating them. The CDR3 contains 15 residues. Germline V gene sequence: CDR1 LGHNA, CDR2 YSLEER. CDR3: CASSRTYMSTDTQYF. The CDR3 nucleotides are TGCGCCAGCAGCCGCACCTACATGAGCACAGATACGCAGTATTTT.